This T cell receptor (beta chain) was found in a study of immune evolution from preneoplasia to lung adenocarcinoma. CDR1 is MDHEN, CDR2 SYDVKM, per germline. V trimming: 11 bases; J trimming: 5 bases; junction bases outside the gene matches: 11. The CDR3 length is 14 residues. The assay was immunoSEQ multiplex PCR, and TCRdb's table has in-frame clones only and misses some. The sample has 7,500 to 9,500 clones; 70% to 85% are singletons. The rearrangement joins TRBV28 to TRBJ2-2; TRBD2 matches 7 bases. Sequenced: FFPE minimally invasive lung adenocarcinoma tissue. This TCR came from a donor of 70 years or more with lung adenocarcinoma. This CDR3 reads CALSGGSRTGELFF. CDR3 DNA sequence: TGTGCCTTGAGCGGCGGGAGTAGGACCGGGGAGCTGTTTTTT.